This T cell receptor (beta chain) derives from a study of blood T cell repertoires in COVID-19. Background on the study: The United States, Italy and Spain supplied acute and convalescent COVID-19 samples. PBMCs, B-cell-depleted T cells, or T cells provided the cDNA or gDNA that made up the material.

As handled by the study authors: Estimation of nucleated cell counts relied on the amplification of reference gene primers. This table comes from immunoSEQ multiplex PCR, and its TCRdb copy is limited to in-frame clones, with some not included. D and trimming come from the DNA, and the V and J calls and clone size come from that table. The table includes more than 85,000 clones, roughly 87% detected once. The sample consisted of peripheral blood. This TCR came from an elderly man with acute or convalescent COVID-19.

The CDR3 sequence: CASSIEAANTEAFF. The CDR3 nucleotides read TGTGCCAGTAGTATAGAGGCCGCGAACACTGAAGCTTTCTTT. V and J are TRBV19 and TRBJ1-1; D not certain. The germline gives CDR1 LNHDA, CDR2 SQIVND (reference sequence). Trimming pared 0 bases from V and 1 base from J, leaving 6 bases between. This CDR3 has 14 residues.